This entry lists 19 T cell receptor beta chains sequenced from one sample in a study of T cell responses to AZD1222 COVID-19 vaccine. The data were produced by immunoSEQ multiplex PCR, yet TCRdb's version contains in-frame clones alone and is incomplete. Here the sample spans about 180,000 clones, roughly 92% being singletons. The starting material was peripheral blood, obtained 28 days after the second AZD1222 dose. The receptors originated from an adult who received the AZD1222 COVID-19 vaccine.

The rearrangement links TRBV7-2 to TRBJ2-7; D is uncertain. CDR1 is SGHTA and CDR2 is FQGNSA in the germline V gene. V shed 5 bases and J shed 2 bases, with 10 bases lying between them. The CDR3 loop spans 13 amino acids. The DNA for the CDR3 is TGTGCCAGCAGCCCCGTCAATGCCTACGAGCAGTACTTC. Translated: CASSPVNAYEQYF.

CDR3 bases: TGTGCCAGCAGTTATGGGGGCTCTGGAAACACCATATATTTT. It encodes CASSYGGSGNTIYF. The chain couples TRBV6-5 to TRBJ1-3; tentatively, D is TRBD1 (5 bases). The CDR3 is 14 residues long. Germline V gene data show CDR1 as MNHEY and CDR2 as SVGAGI. Trimming left V 3 bases short and J 0 bases short, with 6 bases between.

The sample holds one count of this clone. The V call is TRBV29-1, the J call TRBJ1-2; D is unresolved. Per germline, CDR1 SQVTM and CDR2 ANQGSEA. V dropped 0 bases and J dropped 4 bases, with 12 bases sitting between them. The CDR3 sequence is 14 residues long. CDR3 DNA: TGCAGCGTTGAAGAAGCCCGCTCGAGCTATGGCTACACCTTC. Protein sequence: CSVEEARSSYGYTF. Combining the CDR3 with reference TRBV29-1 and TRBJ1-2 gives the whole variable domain SAVISQKPSRDICQRGTSLTIQCQVDSQVTMMFWYRQQPGQSLTLIATANQGSEATYESGFVIDKFPISRPNLTFSTLTVSNMSPEDSSIYLCSVEEARSSYGYTFGSGTRLTVV.

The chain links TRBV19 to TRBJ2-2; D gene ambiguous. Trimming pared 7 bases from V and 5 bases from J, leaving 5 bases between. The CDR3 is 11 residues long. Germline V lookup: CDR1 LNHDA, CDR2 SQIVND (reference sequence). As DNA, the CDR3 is TGTGCCAGTACCCGGACCGGGGAGCTGTTTTTT. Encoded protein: CASTRTGELFF.

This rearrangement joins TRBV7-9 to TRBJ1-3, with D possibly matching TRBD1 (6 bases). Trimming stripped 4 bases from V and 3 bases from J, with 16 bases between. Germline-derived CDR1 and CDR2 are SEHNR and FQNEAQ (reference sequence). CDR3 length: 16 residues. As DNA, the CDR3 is TGTGCCAGCAGCTCTTTCTCGGGGGCCTTTGGAAACACCATATATTTT. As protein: CASSSFSGAFGNTIYF.

In DNA form, the CDR3 reads TGTGCCCAGAGGACAGCAAACACCATATATTTT. Protein product: CAQRTANTIYF. The rearrangement joins TRBV30 to TRBJ1-3; D may be TRBD1 (6 bases). The germline V and J ends were trimmed by 8 bases and 6 bases, with 11 bases remaining between them. Per the germline V gene, CDR1 is GTSNPN and CDR2 is SVGIG (reference sequence). The CDR3 runs 11 residues.

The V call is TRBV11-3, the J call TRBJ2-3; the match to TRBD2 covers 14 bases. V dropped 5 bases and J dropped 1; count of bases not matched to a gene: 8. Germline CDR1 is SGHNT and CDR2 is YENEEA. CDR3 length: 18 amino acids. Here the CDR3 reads CASSPTGLAGGRTDTQYF. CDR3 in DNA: TGTGCCAGCAGCCCTACAGGACTAGCGGGGGGCCGCACAGATACGCAGTATTTT. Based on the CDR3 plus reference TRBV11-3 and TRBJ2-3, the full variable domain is EAGVVQSPRYKIIEKKQPVAFWCNPISGHNTLYWYLQNLGQGPELLIRYENEEAVDDSQLPKDRFSAERLKGVDSTLKIQPAELGDSAVYLCASSPTGLAGGRTDTQYFGPGTRLTVL.

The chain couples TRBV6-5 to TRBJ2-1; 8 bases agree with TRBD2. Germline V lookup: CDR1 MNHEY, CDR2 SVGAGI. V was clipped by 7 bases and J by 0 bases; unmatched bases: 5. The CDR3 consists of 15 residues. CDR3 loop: CASKIAGISYNEQFF. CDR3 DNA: TGTGCCAGCAAGATAGCGGGAATCTCCTACAATGAGCAGTTCTTC.

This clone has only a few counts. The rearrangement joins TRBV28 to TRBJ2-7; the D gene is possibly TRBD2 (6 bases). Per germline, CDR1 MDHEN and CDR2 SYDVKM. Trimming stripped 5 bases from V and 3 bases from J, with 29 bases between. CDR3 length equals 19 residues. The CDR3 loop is CASSTPFSRGSSIRYEQYF. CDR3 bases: TGTGCCAGCAGTACGCCATTCTCCCGGGGGTCTAGTATCCGCTACGAGCAGTACTTC.

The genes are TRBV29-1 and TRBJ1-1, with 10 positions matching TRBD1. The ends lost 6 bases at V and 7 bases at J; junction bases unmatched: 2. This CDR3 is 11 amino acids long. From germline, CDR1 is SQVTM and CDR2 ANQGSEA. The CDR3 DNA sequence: TGCAGCGTGGGACAGGGGAATGAAGCTTTCTTT. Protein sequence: CSVGQGNEAFF. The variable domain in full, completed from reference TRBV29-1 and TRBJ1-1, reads SAVISQKPSRDICQRGTSLTIQCQVDSQVTMMFWYRQQPGQSLTLIATANQGSEATYESGFVIDKFPISRPNLTFSTLTVSNMSPEDSSIYLCSVGQGNEAFFGQGTRLTVV.

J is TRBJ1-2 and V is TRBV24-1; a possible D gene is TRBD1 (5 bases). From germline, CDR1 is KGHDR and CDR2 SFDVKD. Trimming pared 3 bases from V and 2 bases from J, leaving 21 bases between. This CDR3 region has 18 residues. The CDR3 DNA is TGTGCCACCAGTGATCTGGGGTTAACGGGGCTTGGCAACTATGGCTACACCTTC. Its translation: CATSDLGLTGLGNYGYTF.

In DNA form, the CDR3 reads TGTGCCAGCAGCTTAGCGGGAGGGACGGCAGATACGCAGTATTTT. Its protein is CASSLAGGTADTQYF. The chain employs TRBV7-2 and TRBJ2-3, with 7 bases matching TRBD2. CDR3 size: 15 residues. CDR1 SGHTA and CDR2 FQGNSA come from the germline V gene. J was trimmed by 4 bases and V by 0 bases; bases with no gene match: 4.

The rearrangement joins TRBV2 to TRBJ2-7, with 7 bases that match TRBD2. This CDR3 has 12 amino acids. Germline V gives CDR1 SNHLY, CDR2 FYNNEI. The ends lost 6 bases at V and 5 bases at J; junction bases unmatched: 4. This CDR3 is CASRGTTDEQYF. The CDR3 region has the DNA TGTGCCAGCAGGGGGACTACCGACGAGCAGTACTTC.

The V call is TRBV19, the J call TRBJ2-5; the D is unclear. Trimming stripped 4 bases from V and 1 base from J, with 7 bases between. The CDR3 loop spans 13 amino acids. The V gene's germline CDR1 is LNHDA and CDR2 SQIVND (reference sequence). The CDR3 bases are TGTGCCAGTAGTACGGTAGCCCAAGAGACCCAGTACTTC. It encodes CASSTVAQETQYF.

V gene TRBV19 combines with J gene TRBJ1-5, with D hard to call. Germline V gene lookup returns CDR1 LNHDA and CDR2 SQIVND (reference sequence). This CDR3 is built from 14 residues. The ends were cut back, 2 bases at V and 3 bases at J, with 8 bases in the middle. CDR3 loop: CASSIRGINQPQHF. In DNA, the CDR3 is TGTGCCAGTAGTATACGAGGGATCAATCAGCCCCAGCATTTT.

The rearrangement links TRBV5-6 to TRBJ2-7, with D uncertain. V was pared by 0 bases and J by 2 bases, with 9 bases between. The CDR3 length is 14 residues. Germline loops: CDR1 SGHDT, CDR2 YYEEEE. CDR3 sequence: CASSLAAATYEQYF. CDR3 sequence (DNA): TGTGCCAGCAGCTTGGCGGCCGCTACCTACGAGCAGTACTTC. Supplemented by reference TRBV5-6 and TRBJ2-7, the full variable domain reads DAGVTQSPTHLIKTRGQQVTLRCSPKSGHDTVSWYQQALGQGPQFIFQYYEEEERQRGNFPDRFSGHQFPNYSSELNVNALLLGDSALYLCASSLAAATYEQYFGPGTRLTVT.

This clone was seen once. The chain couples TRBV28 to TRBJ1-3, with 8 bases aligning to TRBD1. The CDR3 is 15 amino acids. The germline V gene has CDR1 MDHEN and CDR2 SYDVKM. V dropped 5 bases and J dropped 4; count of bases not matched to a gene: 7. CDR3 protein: CASSIHRGWGNTIYF. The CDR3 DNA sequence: TGTGCCAGCAGTATTCACAGGGGGTGGGGAAACACCATATATTTT.

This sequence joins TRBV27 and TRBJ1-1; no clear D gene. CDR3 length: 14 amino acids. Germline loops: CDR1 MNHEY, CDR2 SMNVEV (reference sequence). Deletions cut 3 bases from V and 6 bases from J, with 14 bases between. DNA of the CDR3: TGTGCCAGCAGTTTCGGTAAAAGGCGGGCTGAAGCTTTCTTT. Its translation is CASSFGKRRAEAFF.

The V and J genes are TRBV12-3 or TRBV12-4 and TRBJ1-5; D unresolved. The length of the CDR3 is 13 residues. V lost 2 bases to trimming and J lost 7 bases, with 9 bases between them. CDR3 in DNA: TGTGCCAGCAGTTTACCCTTGGGCCAGCCCCAGCATTTT. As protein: CASSLPLGQPQHF.